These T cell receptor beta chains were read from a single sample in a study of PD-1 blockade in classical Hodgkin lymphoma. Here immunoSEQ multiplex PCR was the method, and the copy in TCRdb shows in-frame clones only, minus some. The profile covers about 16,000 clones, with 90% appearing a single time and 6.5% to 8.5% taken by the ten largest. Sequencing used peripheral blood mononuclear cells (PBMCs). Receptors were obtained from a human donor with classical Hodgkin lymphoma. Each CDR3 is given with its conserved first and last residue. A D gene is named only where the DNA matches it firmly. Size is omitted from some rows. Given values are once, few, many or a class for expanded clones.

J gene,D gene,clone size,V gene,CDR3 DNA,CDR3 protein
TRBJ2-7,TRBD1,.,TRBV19,TGTGCCAGTAGCAAAAGGCGGACAGGGTGGGGAAACTCAACGACCTACGAGCAGTACTTC,CASSKRRTGWGNSTTYEQYF
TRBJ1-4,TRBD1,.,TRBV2,TGTGCCAGCAACAGGGGCAATGAAAAACTGTTTTTT,CASNRGNEKLFF
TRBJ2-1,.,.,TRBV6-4,TGTGCCAGCAGCCCTGGGACGGACAGAGGTGAGCAGTTCTTC,CASSPGTDRGEQFF
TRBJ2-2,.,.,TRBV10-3,TGTGCCATCAGTGAATGGGTCAGGGTAAGGACCGGGGAGCTGTTTTTT,CAISEWVRVRTGELFF
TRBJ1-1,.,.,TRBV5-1,TGCGCCAGCAGCTCTTTGACTCCTAACACTGAAGCTTTCTTT,CASSSLTPNTEAFF
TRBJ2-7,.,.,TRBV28,TGTGCCAGCAGCAAGACTTCCTACGAGCAGTACTTC,CASSKTSYEQYF
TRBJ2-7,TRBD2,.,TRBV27,TGTGCCAGCAGTCAACTAGCGGGAGCCGGGGAGCAGTACTTC,CASSQLAGAGEQYF
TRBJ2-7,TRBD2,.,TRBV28,TGTGCCAGCAGCCATAGGGGACTAGCGGGGCCGTCCTACGAGCAGTACTTC,CASSHRGLAGPSYEQYF
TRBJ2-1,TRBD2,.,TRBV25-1,TGTGCCAGCAGTCTACTGACTAGCGGGACCCACAATGAGCAGTTCTTC,CASSLLTSGTHNEQFF
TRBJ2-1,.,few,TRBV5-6,TGTGCCAGCAGCTGGGCTCGGGGTGAGCAGTTCTTC,CASSWARGEQFF
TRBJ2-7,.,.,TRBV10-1,TGCGCCAGCAGTGAGTCGGGGGGCTCCTACGAGCAGTACTTC,CASSESGGSYEQYF
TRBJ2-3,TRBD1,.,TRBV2,TGTGCCAGCAGACAAAGGGGACCCGGGACAGGGATCCCAGATACGCAGTATTTT,CASRQRGPGTGIPDTQYF
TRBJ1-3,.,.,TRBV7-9,TGTGCCAGCAGCTTGAACCGGGACTTAGGAAACACCATATATTTT,CASSLNRDLGNTIYF
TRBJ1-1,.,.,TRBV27,TGTGCCAGCAGTTACCGGGGCACTGAAGCTTTCTTT,CASSYRGTEAFF
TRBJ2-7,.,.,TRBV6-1,TGTGCCGTGCGGCAGCGATACGAGCAGTACTTC,CAVRQRYEQYF
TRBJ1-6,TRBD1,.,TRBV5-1,TGCGCCAGCAGCTTGGACGCGACAGGGACGTCACCCCTCCACTTT,CASSLDATGTSPLHF
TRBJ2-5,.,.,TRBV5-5,TGTGCCAGCAGCTTAGGGCCGGCAGGGGCGGGGGAGACCCAGTACTTC,CASSLGPAGAGETQYF
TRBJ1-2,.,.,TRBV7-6,TGTGCCAGCAGCCCCGGGCAGGGTAGTGGCTACACCTTC,CASSPGQGSGYTF
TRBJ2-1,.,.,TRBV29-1,TGCAGCGTTGAATTGGGCGGGGGCGGCAATGAGCAGTTCTTC,CSVELGGGGNEQFF
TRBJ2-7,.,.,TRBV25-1,TGTGCCAGCAGTGAAGGTGTAGGGGGCTCCTACGAGCAGTACTTC,CASSEGVGGSYEQYF
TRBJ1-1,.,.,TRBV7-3,TGTGCCAGCAGCTTCCAGCACGGGGCCACTGAAGCTTTCTTT,CASSFQHGATEAFF
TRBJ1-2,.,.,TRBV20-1,TGCAGTGCTAGTGGGGAGTGGGGCTACACCTTC,CSASGEWGYTF
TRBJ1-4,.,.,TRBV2,TGTGCCAGCATGGGAACATTCTCTTCCCGTGAAAAACTGTTTTTT,CASMGTFSSREKLFF
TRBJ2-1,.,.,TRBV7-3,TGTGCCAGCAGCTTAGGAGGGGATGGTGGGGAGCAGTTCTTC,CASSLGGDGGEQFF
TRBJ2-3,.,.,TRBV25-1,TGTGCCAGCAGTGTACCCCCCGGCACAGATACGCAGTATTTT,CASSVPPGTDTQYF
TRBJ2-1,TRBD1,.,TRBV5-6,TGTGCCAGCAGCCCCTATACAGGGGCCGGCGACAATGAGCAGTTCTTC,CASSPYTGAGDNEQFF
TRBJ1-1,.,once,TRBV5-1,TGCGCCAGCAGCTTATTAAGCTCGAACACTGAAGCTTTCTTT,CASSLLSSNTEAFF
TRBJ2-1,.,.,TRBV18,TGTGCCAGCTCACCGATGCGGGAAATCTACAATGAGCAGTTCTTC,CASSPMREIYNEQFF
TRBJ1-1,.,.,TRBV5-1,TGCGCCAGCAGCTCCGGGACCATGAACACTGAAGCTTTCTTT,CASSSGTMNTEAFF
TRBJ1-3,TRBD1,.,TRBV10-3,TGTGCCATCAGAAACGGGACAGGGGGCCCTTACCGCTCTGGAAACACCATATATTTT,CAIRNGTGGPYRSGNTIYF